This T cell receptor beta chain was sequenced during a study of regulatory T cells in long-lasting Graves disease. Study in general: The study enrolled newly diagnosed Graves' patients on antithyroid drugs under 3 months.

With iRepertoire HTBI primers and Arm-PCR of CDR3 regions, TCR beta libraries were built. From the multiplex PCR reads, TCRdb called clonotypes with MiXCR, one entry per CDR3 protein. The sample includes approximately 310,000 distinct CDR3 sequences, about 18% of them seen just once. This CDR3 has 14 amino acids. Germline V gene lookup returns CDR1 SGDLS and CDR2 YYNGEE. V was clipped by 4 bases and J by 7 bases; unmatched bases: 6. This clonotype was picked up many times. Time point: newly diagnosed GD, antithyroid drugs for less than 3 months. Scientists built the TCR library using RNA that was extracted from PBMCs.

The chain uses TRBV9 and TRBJ2-1; 9 bases are a match to TRBD2. The clonotype comes from a female donor with Graves disease. This sample comprised peripheral blood mononuclear cells (PBMCs), obtained at new diagnosis, from a patient treated with antithyroid drugs. CDR3 amino acids: CASSLRTSENEQFF. The CDR3 nucleotides read TGTGCCAGCAGCCTCCGGACTAGCGAGAATGAGCAGTTCTTC.